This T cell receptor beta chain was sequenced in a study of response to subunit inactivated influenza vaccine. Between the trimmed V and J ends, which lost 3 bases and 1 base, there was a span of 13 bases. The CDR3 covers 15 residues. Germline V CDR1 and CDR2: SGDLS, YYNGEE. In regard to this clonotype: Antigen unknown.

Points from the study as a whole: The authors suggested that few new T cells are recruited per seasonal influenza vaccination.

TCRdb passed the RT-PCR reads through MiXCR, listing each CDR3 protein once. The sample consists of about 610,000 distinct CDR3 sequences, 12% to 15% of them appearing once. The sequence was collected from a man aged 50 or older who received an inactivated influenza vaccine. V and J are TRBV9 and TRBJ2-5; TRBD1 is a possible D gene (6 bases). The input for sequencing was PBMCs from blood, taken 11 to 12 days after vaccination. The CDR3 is CASSAYGDIQETQYF. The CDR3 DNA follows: TGTGCCAGCAGCGCGTACGGGGACATCCAAGAGACCCAGTACTTC.